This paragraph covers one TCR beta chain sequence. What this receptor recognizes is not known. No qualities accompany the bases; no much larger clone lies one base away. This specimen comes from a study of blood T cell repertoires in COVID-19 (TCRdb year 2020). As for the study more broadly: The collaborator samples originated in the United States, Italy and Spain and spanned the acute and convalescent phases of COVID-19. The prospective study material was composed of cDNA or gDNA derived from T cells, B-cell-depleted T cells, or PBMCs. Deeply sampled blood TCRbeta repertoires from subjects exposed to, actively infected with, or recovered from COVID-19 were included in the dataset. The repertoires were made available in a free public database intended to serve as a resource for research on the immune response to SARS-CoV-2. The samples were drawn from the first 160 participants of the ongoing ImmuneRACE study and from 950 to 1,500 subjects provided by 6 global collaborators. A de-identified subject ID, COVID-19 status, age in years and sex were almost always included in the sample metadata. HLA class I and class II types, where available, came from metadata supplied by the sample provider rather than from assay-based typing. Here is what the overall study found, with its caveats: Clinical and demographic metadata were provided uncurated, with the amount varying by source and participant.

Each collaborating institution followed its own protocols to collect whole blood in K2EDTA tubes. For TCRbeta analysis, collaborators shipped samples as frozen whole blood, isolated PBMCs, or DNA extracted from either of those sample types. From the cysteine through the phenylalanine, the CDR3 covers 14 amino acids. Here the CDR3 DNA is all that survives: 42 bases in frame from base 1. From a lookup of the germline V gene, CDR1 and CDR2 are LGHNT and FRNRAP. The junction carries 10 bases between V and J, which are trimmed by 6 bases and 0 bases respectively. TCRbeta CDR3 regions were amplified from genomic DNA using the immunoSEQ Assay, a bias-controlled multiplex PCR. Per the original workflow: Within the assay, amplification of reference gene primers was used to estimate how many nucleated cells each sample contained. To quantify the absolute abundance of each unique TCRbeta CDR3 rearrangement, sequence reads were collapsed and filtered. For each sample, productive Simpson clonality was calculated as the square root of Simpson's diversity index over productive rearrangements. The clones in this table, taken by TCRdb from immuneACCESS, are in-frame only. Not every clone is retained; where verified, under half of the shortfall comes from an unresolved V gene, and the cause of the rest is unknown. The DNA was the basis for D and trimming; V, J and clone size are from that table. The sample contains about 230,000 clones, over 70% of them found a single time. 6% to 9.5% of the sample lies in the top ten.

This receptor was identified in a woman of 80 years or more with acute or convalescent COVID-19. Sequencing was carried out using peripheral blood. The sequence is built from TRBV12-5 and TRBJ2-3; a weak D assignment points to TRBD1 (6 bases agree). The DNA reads TGTGCTAGTGGCCTCGGACAGAGCACAGATACGCAGTATTTT. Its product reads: CASGLGQSTDTQYF.